These 9 T cell receptor beta chains were all obtained from the same sample, sequenced in a study of CD8+CD57+ T cells in acquired aplastic anemia. It was patients with CD8+CD57+ cell expansion by flow cytometry who were chosen for sequencing. Investigators profiled TCR beta VDJ and CDR3 from genomic DNA template. MiXCR was run by TCRdb on the reads, yielding one entry per CDR3 protein. The repertoire holds 170,000 or so distinct CDR3 sequences, with around 63% as singletons. Material: sorted CD4+, CD8+, or CD8+CD57+ T cells (not recorded which) from PBMCs. Source of these receptors: a human donor with aplastic anemia.

The CDR3 sequence: CSARDRDRGANYGYTF. The DNA of the CDR3 is TGCAGTGCTAGAGATAGGGACAGGGGGGCCAACTATGGCTACACCTTC. V gene TRBV20-1 combines with J gene TRBJ1-2, with 11 bases identical to TRBD1. Losses at the gene ends were 0 bases for V and 2 bases for J; bases not matched to a gene: 5. The germline V gene encodes CDR1 DFQATT and CDR2 SNEGSKA (reference sequence). The CDR3 is 16 residues long.

This clonotype was counted many times. The chain recombines TRBV6-2 or TRBV6-3 with TRBJ2-7; D ambiguous. Trimming removed 4 bases from V and 4 bases from J, with 5 bases in between. There are 11 residues in the CDR3. CDR1 is MNHEY and CDR2 is SVGEGT in the germline V gene. The CDR3 coding sequence is TGTGCCAGCAGTTGGGGATACGAGCAGTACTTC. Its translation is CASSWGYEQYF.

With respect to this clonotype: An end of the junction differs from the germline gene, which may be a read error. This chain uses TRBV29-1 with TRBJ1-1, with no clear D. The CDR3 extends over 12 amino acids. Germline V gene sequence: CDR1 SQVTM, CDR2 ANQGSEA. DNA for the CDR3: TGCAGCGCATCCCAGGAAAACACTGAAGCTTCCTTT. Its protein product is CSASQENTEASF.

The rearrangement links TRBV15 to TRBJ1-2; D uncertain. V lost 0 bases to trimming and J lost 5 bases, with 16 bases between them. The CDR3 is 16 residues long. Germline V CDR1 and CDR2: LNHNV, YYDKDF (reference sequence). The CDR3 coding sequence is TGTGCCACCAGCAGAGAAGGACTAGCGGAGAGGTATGGCTACACCTTC. Translated: CATSREGLAERYGYTF.

The chain uses TRBV20-1 and TRBJ1-1; no clear D gene. Trimming took off 8 bases at V and 0 bases at J, with 10 bases between the two ends. Germline CDR1 and CDR2: DFQATT and SNEGSKA (reference sequence). This CDR3 is built from 12 residues. The CDR3 here is CSYGNLNTEAFF. CDR3 DNA sequence: TGCAGTTACGGGAACTTGAACACTGAAGCTTTCTTT.

The chain is built from TRBV12-5 and TRBJ1-1; D ambiguous. The ends were cut back, 9 bases at V and 4 bases at J, with 12 bases in the middle. Germline V CDR1 and CDR2: LGHNT, FRNRAP. The CDR3 has 12 residues. CDR3 coding DNA: TGTGCTAGCAGTCCAGGTCTCACTGAAGCTTTCTTT. Protein sequence: CASSPGLTEAFF.

The chain joins TRBV4-3 to TRBJ1-1; D call uncertain. CDR3 size: 15 residues. V gave up 0 bases and J gave up 0 bases, with 8 bases separating them. Per the germline V gene, CDR1 is LGHNA and CDR2 is YSLEER. Here the CDR3 DNA reads TGCGCCAGCAGCCAAGAGTCTGGGCTGAACACTGAAGCTTTCTTT. It codes for CASSQESGLNTEAFF.

CDR3 nucleotides: TGCAGCGTGGACACAGGCCCGGGGACCCAGTACTTC. This gives the protein CSVDTGPGTQYF. This chain uses TRBV29-1 with TRBJ2-5; D possibly corresponds to TRBD1 (5 bases). Deletions cut 6 bases from V and 7 bases from J, with 15 bases between. Germline CDR1 and CDR2: SQVTM and ANQGSEA. CDR3 length: 12 residues.

CDR3 DNA sequence: TGCAGCGTTGTTCGGCGGGAGATCGGGGAGACCCAGTACTTC. Its translation: CSVVRREIGETQYF. The V gene is TRBV29-1, the J gene TRBJ2-5; TRBD2 matches at 7 bases. Germline CDR1 and CDR2: SQVTM and ANQGSEA. CDR3 length equals 14 residues. The ends lost 4 bases at V and 5 bases at J; junction bases unmatched: 10.